This TCR beta chain derives from a study of blood T cells in healthy people across ages. Study-level findings and limits: Long-lived donors carried more naive CD4+ cells and greater diversity than aged donors. Diversity figures derived from one million T cells were judged to underestimate the true value.

This CDR3 spans 17 amino acids. The V gene lost 5 bases and the J gene lost 0 bases, with 21 bases spanning the gap. Germline assignment: CDR1 DFQATT and CDR2 SNEGSKA (reference sequence). Each donor supplied roughly 9 milliliters of peripheral blood. This clonotype appeared a few times. Its antigen is not identified. It was with a sample-barcoded 5' primer and a J-beta primer mix that a second PCR of roughly 7 to 12 cycles was run. Sequencing yielded, for each sample, at least 3 million paired-end reads carrying CDR3. TCRdb recomputed calls from the 5' RACE reads with MiXCR, one row per CDR3 protein. The sample yields some 1,500,000 distinct CDR3 sequences, roughly 43% seen once.

This TCR was sampled from a woman aged 18 to 35 in good health. Specimen: blood. V is TRBV20-1 and J is TRBJ2-3; D is undetermined. In nucleotides, the CDR3 is TGCAGTGCTCCGCAAGAAAGACTGAGCCCTAGCACAGATACGCAGTATTTT. It is translated as CSAPQERLSPSTDTQYF.